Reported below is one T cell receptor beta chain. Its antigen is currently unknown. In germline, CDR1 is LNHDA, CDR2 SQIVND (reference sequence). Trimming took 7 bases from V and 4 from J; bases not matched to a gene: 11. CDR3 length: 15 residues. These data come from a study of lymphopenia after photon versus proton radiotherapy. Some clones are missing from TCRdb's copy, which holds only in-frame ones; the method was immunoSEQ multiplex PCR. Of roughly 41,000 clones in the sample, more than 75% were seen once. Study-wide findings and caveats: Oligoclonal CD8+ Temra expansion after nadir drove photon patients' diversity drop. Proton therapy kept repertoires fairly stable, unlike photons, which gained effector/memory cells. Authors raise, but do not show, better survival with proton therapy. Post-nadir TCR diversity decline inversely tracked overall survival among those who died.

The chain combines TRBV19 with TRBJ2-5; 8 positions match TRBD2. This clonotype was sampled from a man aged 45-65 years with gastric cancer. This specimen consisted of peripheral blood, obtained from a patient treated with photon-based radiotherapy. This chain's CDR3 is CASNFGIAGSETQYF. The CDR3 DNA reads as TGTGCCAGTAACTTTGGGATAGCGGGATCAGAGACCCAGTACTTC.